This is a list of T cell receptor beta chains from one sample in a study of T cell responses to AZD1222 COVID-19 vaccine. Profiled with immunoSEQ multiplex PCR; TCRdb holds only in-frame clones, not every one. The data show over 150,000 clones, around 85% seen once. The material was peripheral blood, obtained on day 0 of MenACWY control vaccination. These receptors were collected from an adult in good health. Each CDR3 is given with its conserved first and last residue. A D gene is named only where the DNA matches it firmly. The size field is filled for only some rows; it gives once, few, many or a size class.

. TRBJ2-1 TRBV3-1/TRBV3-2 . TGTGCCAGCAGCCAAGATTTGGGAGGTGAGCAGTTCTTC CASSQDLGGEQFF
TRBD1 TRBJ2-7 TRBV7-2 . TGTGCCAGCAGTCCACCCCCAGGGGGCCCGATCTCCTACGAGCAGTACTTC CASSPPPGGPISYEQYF
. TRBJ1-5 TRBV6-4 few TGTGCCGTCCACAGCAGACAAAATCAGCCCCAGCATTTT CAVHSRQNQPQHF
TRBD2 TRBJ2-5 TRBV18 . TGTGCCAGCTCACCGGCTAGCGGGGGCCCCCTCCAAGAGACCCAGTACTTC CASSPASGGPLQETQYF
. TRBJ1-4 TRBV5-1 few TGCGCCAGCAGCTTGGAAGGGAATGAAAAACTGTTTTTT CASSLEGNEKLFF
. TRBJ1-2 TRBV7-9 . TGTGCCAGCAGCATCCTAACCTCGCGGAGTGGCTACACCTTC CASSILTSRSGYTF
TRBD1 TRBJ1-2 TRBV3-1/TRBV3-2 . TGTGCCAGCAGCCCCGACAGGGCTAACTATGGCTACACCTTC CASSPDRANYGYTF
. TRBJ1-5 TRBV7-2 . TGTGCCAGCAGCGCCCGGGGTCAGCCCCAGCATTTT CASSARGQPQHF
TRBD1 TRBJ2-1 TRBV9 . TGTGCCAGCAGCGTGGGACAGGTTAACGGGGAGCAGTTCTTC CASSVGQVNGEQFF
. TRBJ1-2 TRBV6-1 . TGTGCCAGCAGTGCCGGGGGGGGACAAATACTCTATGGCTACACCTTC CASSAGGGQILYGYTF
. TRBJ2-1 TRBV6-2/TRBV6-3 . TGTGCCAGCAGCCCCCAGGGGAGCTCCTACAATGAGCAGTTCTTC CASSPQGSSYNEQFF
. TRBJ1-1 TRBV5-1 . TGCGCCAGCAGCTGGGGCCCAGGGAACACTGAAGCTTTCTTT CASSWGPGNTEAFF
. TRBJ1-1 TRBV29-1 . TGCAGCGTTGAAGGGCCTGGGGGCACTGAAGCTTTCTTT CSVEGPGGTEAFF
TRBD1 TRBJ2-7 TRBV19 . TGTGCCAGTAAGGGGACAGGGGGCTACGAGCAGTACTTC CASKGTGGYEQYF
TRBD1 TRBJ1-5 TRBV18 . TGTGCCAGCTCACCACCGACAGGGGGAGGTAATGGCAATCAGCCCCAGCATTTT CASSPPTGGGNGNQPQHF
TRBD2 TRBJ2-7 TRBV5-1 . TGCGCCAGCAGCTTGGTTAGCGGGAGGGCCGTTGCCGAGCAGTACTTC CASSLVSGRAVAEQYF
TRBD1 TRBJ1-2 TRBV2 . TGTGCCAGCAGAAGACAGGGGGTGTTTACTAACTATGGCTACACCTTC CASRRQGVFTNYGYTF
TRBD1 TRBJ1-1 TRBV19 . TGTGCCAGTAGTATGTTGACAGGGTATAGGATCACTGAAGCTTTCTTT CASSMLTGYRITEAFF
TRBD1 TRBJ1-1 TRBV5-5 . TGTGCCAGCAGCTTCTTACAGGGGGCGAGCACTGAAGCTTTCTTT CASSFLQGASTEAFF
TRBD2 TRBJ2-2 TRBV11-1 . TGTGCCAGCATGGCGGGAGGGCCATCCACCGGGGAGCTGTTTTTT CASMAGGPSTGELFF
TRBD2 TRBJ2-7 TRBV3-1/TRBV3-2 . TGTGCCAGCAGCCAAGGGACTAGCGGGCCCGAGCAGTACTTC CASSQGTSGPEQYF
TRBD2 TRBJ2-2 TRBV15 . TGTGCCACCAGCGCAGCGGGAGTATCCACCGGGGAGCTGTTTTTT CATSAAGVSTGELFF
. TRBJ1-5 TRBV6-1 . TGTGCCAGCAGTGAAAGTCTACGGATCAATCAGCCCCAGCATTTT CASSESLRINQPQHF
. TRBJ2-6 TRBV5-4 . TGTGCCAGCAGCTTGGGCGGCTACTCTGGGGCCAACGTCCTGACTTTC CASSLGGYSGANVLTF
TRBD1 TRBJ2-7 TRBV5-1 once TGCGCCAGCAAAATTGAGGGGGCACTCTACGAGCAGTACTTC CASKIEGALYEQYF
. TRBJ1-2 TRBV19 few TGTGCCAGTAGTTTCCGACCGGGACGGTCTAACTATGGCTACACCTTC CASSFRPGRSNYGYTF
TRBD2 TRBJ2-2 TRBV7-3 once TGTGCCAGCAGCAGCCCTGGGACTAGCGGTGCCGGGGAGCTGTTTTTT CASSSPGTSGAGELFF
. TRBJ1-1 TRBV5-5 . TGTGCCAGCAGCTTTGACCTGAACACTGAAGCTTTCTTT CASSFDLNTEAFF
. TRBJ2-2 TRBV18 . TGTGCCAGCTCACCGGTAGACAGGCAGGGCAGCACCGGGGAGCTGTTTTTT CASSPVDRQGSTGELFF
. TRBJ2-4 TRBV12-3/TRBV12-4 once TGTGCCAGCAGTTACCGTCGGCAAAACATTCAGTACTTC CASSYRRQNIQYF
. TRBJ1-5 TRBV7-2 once TGTGCCAGCAGCTTTCGATGGGGGGGAGTTTCGGCCCAGCATTTT CASSFRWGGVSAQHF
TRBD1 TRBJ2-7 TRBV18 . TGTGCCAGCTCAACCGGACAGGGCACCGAGCAGTACTTC CASSTGQGTEQYF
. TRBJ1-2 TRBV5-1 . TGTGCCAGCAGCGTGCAGGGGACGCCGGAGGGGGGCTACACCTTC CASSVQGTPEGGYTF
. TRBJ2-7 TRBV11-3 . TGTGCCAGCAGCTTAAATGGGCCAATTTCTTCAGGGGACGAGCAGTACTTC CASSLNGPISSGDEQYF
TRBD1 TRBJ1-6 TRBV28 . TGTGCCAGCATCTCGGGGACAGGTTATAATTCACCCCTCCACTTT CASISGTGYNSPLHF
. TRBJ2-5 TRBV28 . TGTGCCAGCAGTTTATTTCGGGGCGGGAAGACCCAGTACTTC CASSLFRGGKTQYF
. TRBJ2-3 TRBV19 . TGTGCCAGTAGTTCCGGACTGGGTCTAGATACGCAGTATTTT CASSSGLGLDTQYF
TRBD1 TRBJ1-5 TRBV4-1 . TGCGCCAGCAGCCCAGGACAGGGATATCAGCCCCAGCATTTT CASSPGQGYQPQHF
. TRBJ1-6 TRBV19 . TGTGCCAGTAGTATAGACCAGGGATATTCACCCCTCCACTTT CASSIDQGYSPLHF
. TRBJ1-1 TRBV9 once TGTGCCAGCAGCGTAGGGGGACTGTTGAACACTGAAGCTTTCTTT CASSVGGLLNTEAFF
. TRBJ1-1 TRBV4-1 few TGCGCCAGCAGCCAAGTAGGGAAAAGGAACACTGAAGCTTTCTTT CASSQVGKRNTEAFF
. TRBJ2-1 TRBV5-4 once TGTGCCAGCAGCTATGGAGGGGGCTCCTACAATGAGCAGTTCTTC CASSYGGGSYNEQFF
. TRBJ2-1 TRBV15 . TGTGCCACCAGCGGAGGGCTAGGGTACAATGAGCAGTTCTTC CATSGGLGYNEQFF
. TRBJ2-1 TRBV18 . TGTGCCAGCTCCCCACGGGGGGCCGGGATCAATGAGCAGTTCTTC CASSPRGAGINEQFF
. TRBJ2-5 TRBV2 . TGTGCCAGCAGTCTGGACAGCTACTCACAAGAGACCCAGTACTTC CASSLDSYSQETQYF
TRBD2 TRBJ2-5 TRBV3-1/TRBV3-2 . TGTGCCAGCAAAAACAGCGGGGGAGAGACCCAGTACTTC CASKNSGGETQYF
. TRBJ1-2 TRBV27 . TGTGCCAGCAGTCCGTCGGTGGGTGCTAACTATGGCTACACCTTC CASSPSVGANYGYTF
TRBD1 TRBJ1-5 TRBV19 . TGTGCCAGTAACTCAGGGGGCGGTCAACAGCCCCAGCATTTT CASNSGGGQQPQHF
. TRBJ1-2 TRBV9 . TGTGCCAGCAGCGTAGACCAGGCCCGACCGGGTGGCTACACCTTC CASSVDQARPGGYTF
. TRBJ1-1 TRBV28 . TGTGCCAGCAGTTTATCAGGGTTAGGCACTGAAGCTTTCTTT CASSLSGLGTEAFF
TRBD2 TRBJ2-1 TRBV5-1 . TGCGCCAGCAGCTTGGCCGTGCGGGGGGACAATGAGCAGTTCTTC CASSLAVRGDNEQFF